Listed below are T cell receptor beta chains from one sample, sequenced in a study of T cell responses to AZD1222 COVID-19 vaccine. Profiled with immunoSEQ multiplex PCR; TCRdb holds only in-frame clones, not every one. The sample has over 150,000 clones, around nine tenths seen once; the top ten hold 2.5% to 3.5%. The sample here was peripheral blood, taken on day 0 of AZD1222 vaccination. All receptors come from an adult in good health. CDR3s include the opening cysteine and the closing phenylalanine or tryptophan. D genes are given only for firm matches. A row's size may be missing; if present it is once, few, many or a size class.

J | D | size | V | DNA | CDR3
TRBJ2-7 | NA | few | TRBV2 | TGTGCCAGCAGTGATCGGACCCGCACCTACGAGCAGTACTTC | CASSDRTRTYEQYF
TRBJ1-2 | NA | NA | TRBV6-5 | TGTGCCAGCATCCGCCTTGGAGGGTTTAACTATGGCTACACCTTC | CASIRLGGFNYGYTF
TRBJ1-4 | NA | once | TRBV7-8 | TGTGCCAGCAGCTTATCAGGCAGAGGGTCGGAAAAACTGTTTTTT | CASSLSGRGSEKLFF
TRBJ2-3 | NA | NA | TRBV21-1 | TGTGCCAGCAGCAAAAATGGGGCCGGGGGTTCGGGAGATACGCAGTATTTT | CASSKNGAGGSGDTQYF
TRBJ2-7 | NA | NA | TRBV2 | TGTGCCAGCAGTGAGGCACCCGGTTCCACCTACGAGCAGTACTTC | CASSEAPGSTYEQYF
TRBJ2-3 | NA | NA | TRBV12-5 | TGTGCTAGTGGTGCAAGGGACTTGTATACGCAGTATTTT | CASGARDLYTQYF
TRBJ2-6 | NA | NA | TRBV5-8 | TGTGCCAGCAGCTCGTGGGGGGACAGCCCGGTCAACTCTGGGGCCAACGTCCTGACTTTC | CASSSWGDSPVNSGANVLTF
TRBJ1-5 | NA | NA | TRBV5-1 | TGCGCCAGCAGCGAGACACCGACGGGGGGCACGAGCAATCAGCCCCAGCATTTT | CASSETPTGGTSNQPQHF
TRBJ1-2 | NA | NA | TRBV7-9 | TGTGCCAGCAGCTCCAATGGGGGGGAAGGCGACTATGGCTACACCTTC | CASSSNGGEGDYGYTF
TRBJ2-7 | NA | NA | TRBV6-5 | TGTGCCAGCAGGGAGGTCTACGAGCAGTACTTC | CASREVYEQYF
TRBJ1-3 | NA | NA | TRBV6-5 | TGTGCCAGCAGTGACTCTGGGGTCGCTGGAAACACCATATATTTT | CASSDSGVAGNTIYF
TRBJ2-7 | TRBD1 | NA | TRBV5-1 | TGCGCCAGCAGCCCGGGACAGGGGAGAAACGAGCAGTACTTC | CASSPGQGRNEQYF
TRBJ1-3 | NA | NA | TRBV18 | TGTGCCAGCTCACCACTTCGGGGGGGTGACTCTGGAAACACCATATATTTT | CASSPLRGGDSGNTIYF
TRBJ1-2 | NA | NA | TRBV7-3 | TGTGCCAGCAGCCGGTCGGGGGCCGGGAACTATGGCTACACCTTC | CASSRSGAGNYGYTF
TRBJ1-5 | NA | NA | TRBV19 | TGTGCCAGTAGTAGGGGACTGGGCAATCAGCCCCAGCATTTT | CASSRGLGNQPQHF
TRBJ1-1 | NA | NA | TRBV6-4 | TGTGCCAGCAGGTTAGACAGGAACACTGAAGCTTTCTTT | CASRLDRNTEAFF
TRBJ1-1 | TRBD1 | NA | TRBV9 | TGTGCCAGTGGTCGGGACAGGGATAGGACTGAAGCTTTCTTT | CASGRDRDRTEAFF
TRBJ1-3 | NA | NA | TRBV7-2 | TGTGCCAGCAGCTTAGAACCGGGGGCTGGAAACACCATATATTTT | CASSLEPGAGNTIYF
TRBJ1-2 | NA | NA | TRBV12-3/TRBV12-4 | TGTGCCAGCAGCATTTGGGGTGATGGCTACACCTTC | CASSIWGDGYTF
TRBJ1-2 | NA | NA | TRBV19 | TGTGCCAGTACCGTAAATACCCGCTCCTCGCCTATGGGCTACACCTTC | CASTVNTRSSPMGYTF
TRBJ1-1 | NA | NA | TRBV4-3 | TGCGCCAGCAGACCCGGGACACCAGACATGAACACTGAAGCTTTCTTT | CASRPGTPDMNTEAFF
TRBJ2-1 | NA | NA | TRBV6-1 | TGTGCCAGCAGTGAACATGGACTAACATCCAATGAGCAGTTCTTC | CASSEHGLTSNEQFF
TRBJ1-4 | NA | NA | TRBV11-2 | TGTGCCAGCAGTTCGCAGGGTTTTGCAACTAATGAAAAACTGTTTTTT | CASSSQGFATNEKLFF
TRBJ1-4 | NA | NA | TRBV5-1 | TGCGCCAGCAGCCTCGGGACGGGCGCAACTAATGAAAAACTGTTTTTT | CASSLGTGATNEKLFF
TRBJ2-5 | TRBD2 | NA | TRBV19 | TGTGCCAGTAGGGGGGTACTAGCGGGTCTTAAGGGCCAAGAGACCCAGTACTTC | CASRGVLAGLKGQETQYF
TRBJ1-4 | NA | NA | TRBV27 | TGTGCCAGCGGCACCCGGACTAATGAAAAACTGTTTTTT | CASGTRTNEKLFF
TRBJ2-7 | NA | NA | TRBV28 | TGTGCCAGCCGCGAACAGGGTAGCTCCTACGAGCAGTACTTC | CASREQGSSYEQYF
TRBJ1-2 | TRBD1 | NA | TRBV12-3/TRBV12-4 | TGTGCCGGCAGTGGACAGGGTCATGGCTACACCTTC | CAGSGQGHGYTF
TRBJ2-3 | TRBD1 | once | TRBV4-3 | TGCGCCAGCAGCCGGGGACAGGGGGTTACAGATACGCAGTATTTT | CASSRGQGVTDTQYF
TRBJ1-1 | TRBD1 | once | TRBV12-5 | TGTGCTAGTGGAATTTTGGGAGGGCAGGGGGGCTCTGAAGCTTTCTTT | CASGILGGQGGSEAFF
TRBJ1-5 | TRBD1 | NA | TRBV7-2 | TGTGCCAGCAGCTTAGCGGGGACAGGAAATCAGCCCCAGCATTTT | CASSLAGTGNQPQHF
TRBJ2-7 | NA | NA | TRBV7-8 | TGTGCCAGCAGCCCAAAAATCGGGACGCAAGCCTACGAGCAGTACTTC | CASSPKIGTQAYEQYF
TRBJ1-3 | NA | NA | TRBV5-4 | TGTGCCAGCAGCGGGGAGGAGGGGTACGGAAACACCATATATTTT | CASSGEEGYGNTIYF
TRBJ2-7 | NA | NA | TRBV4-2 | TGTGCCAGCAGCCAAGATCGGGTGGGATACGAGCAGTACTTC | CASSQDRVGYEQYF
TRBJ2-1 | NA | NA | TRBV29-1 | TGCAGCGTTGAACGGTCCGAGTCTACACAGCAGTTCTTC | CSVERSESTQQFF
TRBJ1-2 | NA | NA | TRBV29-1 | TGCAGCGTTGAACTGCGCAACTATGGCTACACCTTC | CSVELRNYGYTF
TRBJ1-1 | NA | NA | TRBV5-8 | TGTGCCAGCAGCCCACCCGGACAGACTGAAGCTTTCTTT | CASSPPGQTEAFF
TRBJ2-7 | NA | NA | TRBV7-9 | TGTGCCAGCAGCTCGACAGCCAGCAGCTCCTACGAGCAGTACTTC | CASSSTASSSYEQYF
TRBJ2-7 | TRBD1 | NA | TRBV10-3 | TGTGCCATCAGCCCGTCCACGGGACAGAGTTCCTACGAGCAGTACTTC | CAISPSTGQSSYEQYF
TRBJ2-7 | TRBD1 | many | TRBV6-4 | TGTGCCAGCAGTGACGCCCCTGGGCAGGGGGCGAGCGAGCAGTACTTC | CASSDAPGQGASEQYF
TRBJ1-6 | TRBD1 | NA | TRBV24-1 | TGTGCCACCATCCCGGACCGGGACAGCAGTTCACCCCTCCACTTT | CATIPDRDSSSPLHF
TRBJ2-1 | TRBD2 | NA | TRBV7-9 | TGTGCCAGCAGCTTAGTGGGGACTAACCGCTACAATGAGCAGTTCTTC | CASSLVGTNRYNEQFF
TRBJ1-2 | NA | NA | TRBV4-1 | TGCGCCAGCAGCCAACTACAGGGATATGGCTACACCTTC | CASSQLQGYGYTF
TRBJ2-7 | NA | NA | TRBV28 | TGTGCCAGCAACAGACTCGACAGTACCTACGAGCAGTACTTC | CASNRLDSTYEQYF
TRBJ1-6 | NA | NA | TRBV10-2 | TGCGCCAGCAGTGCGGGTAGATCGCCCCTCCACTTT | CASSAGRSPLHF
TRBJ1-2 | NA | NA | TRBV18 | TGTGCCAGCTCGCCTTCAGGGGCGGGCTATGGCTACACCTTC | CASSPSGAGYGYTF
TRBJ2-1 | NA | NA | TRBV7-2 | TGTGCCAGCAGCGCCCGAACGGACAGCTACTACAATGAGCAGTTCTTC | CASSARTDSYYNEQFF
TRBJ2-7 | NA | once | TRBV7-9 | TGTGCCAGCAGCCAAGGGTCCTACGAGCAGTACTTC | CASSQGSYEQYF
TRBJ1-1 | NA | NA | TRBV3-1/TRBV3-2 | TGTGCCAGCAGCCAAGATCCGCGAGCACGGAACACTGAAGCTTTCTTT | CASSQDPRARNTEAFF
TRBJ1-4 | NA | NA | TRBV5-6 | TGTGCCAGCAGCTTTCTCGGCGAACCTGGGGCTAATGAAAAACTGTTTTTT | CASSFLGEPGANEKLFF
TRBJ1-6 | TRBD1 | NA | TRBV9 | TGTGCCAGCAGTAGTTCCTCCCGGGACAGGGGGCTTGCCTCCTATAATTCACCCCTCCACTTT | CASSSSSRDRGLASYNSPLHF
TRBJ1-2 | TRBD1 | NA | TRBV6-5 | TGTGCCAGCAGGTACAGGGGGACTAACTATGGCTACACCTTC | CASRYRGTNYGYTF
TRBJ1-4 | TRBD1 | NA | TRBV5-6 | TGTGCCAGCAGCTTGGGAGGACAGGGCAATGAAAAACTGTTTTTT | CASSLGGQGNEKLFF